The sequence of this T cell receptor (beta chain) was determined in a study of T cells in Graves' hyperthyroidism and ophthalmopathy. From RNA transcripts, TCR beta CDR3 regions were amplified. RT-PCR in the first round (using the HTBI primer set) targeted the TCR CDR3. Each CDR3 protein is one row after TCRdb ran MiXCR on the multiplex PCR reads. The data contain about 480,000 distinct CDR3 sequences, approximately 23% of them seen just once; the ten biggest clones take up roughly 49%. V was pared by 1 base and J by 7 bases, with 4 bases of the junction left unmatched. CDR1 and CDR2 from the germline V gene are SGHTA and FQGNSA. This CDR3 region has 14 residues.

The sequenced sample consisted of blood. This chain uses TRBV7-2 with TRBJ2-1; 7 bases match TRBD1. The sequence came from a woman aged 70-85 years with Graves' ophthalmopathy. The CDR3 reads CASSLEARGNEQFF. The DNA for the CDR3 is TGTGCCAGCAGCTTAGAAGCCAGGGGGAATGAGCAGTTCTTC. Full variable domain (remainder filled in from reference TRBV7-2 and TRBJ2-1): GAGVSQSPSNKVTEKGKDVELRCDPISGHTALYWYRQSLGQGLEFLIYFQGNSAPDKSGLPSDRFSAERTGGSVSTLTIQRTQQEDSAVYLCASSLEARGNEQFFGPGTRLTVL.